This T cell receptor beta chain was sequenced during a study of PD-L1 blockade in urothelial cancer. Looking at the study overall: Analysis of the blood was performed 3 weeks (second dose) and 6 weeks after treatment start.

V dropped 9 bases and J dropped 0 bases, with 14 bases sitting between them. Looked up from germline, CDR1 is SNHLY and CDR2 is FYNNEI. The CDR3 extends over 15 amino acids. Produced via immunoSEQ multiplex PCR; TCRdb's table is partial and in-frame only. The table records approximately 86,000 clones, about 85% of them present only once. Specified time point: pretreatment peripheral blood. Locally advanced or metastatic urothelial carcinoma was diagnosed in the patients. This specimen consisted of PBMCs, obtained around atezolizumab (anti-PD-L1) treatment. The clonotype originates from a middle-aged man with urothelial cancer. The chain links TRBV2 to TRBJ2-2; D gene unclear. The DNA of the CDR3 is TGTGCCAGTCAAGTAGACACCGCGAACACCGGGGAGCTGTTTTTT. Translation: CASQVDTANTGELFF.